This TCR beta chain is drawn from a study of response to subunit inactivated influenza vaccine. The study's findings and limits: Authors suggested that a seasonal influenza vaccination recruits few new T cells each time.

TCRdb called the RT-PCR reads again in MiXCR, with one record for every CDR3 protein. Of around 650,000 distinct CDR3 sequences in the sample, about a sixth are singletons; the top ten hold about 9.9%. This CDR3 region has 14 residues. Germline trimming cut 3 bases from V and 7 bases from J; bases unmatched to any gene: 6. This clonotype was seen a handful of times. Its antigen is currently unknown. The V and J genes are TRBV12-3 or TRBV12-4 and TRBJ2-1; 7 nucleotides align to TRBD2. The clonotype was recovered from a middle-aged man who received an inactivated influenza vaccine. Sample: PBMCs from blood, taken roughly 12 days after vaccination. CDR3 coding DNA: TGTGCCAGCAGTTTGGGATCGCGGGGGAATGAGCAGTTCTTC. Protein product: CASSLGSRGNEQFF.